Listed below are T cell receptor beta chains from one sample, sequenced in a study of blood T cell repertoires in COVID-19. Repertoires were generated with immunoSEQ multiplex PCR, while TCRdb's copy carries only in-frame clones and drops some. The repertoire includes about 140,000 clones, more than 80% of them detected once, and about 10% sits in the top ten. Sequencing input: peripheral blood. The receptor source for this set is a woman at least 80 years old with acute or convalescent COVID-19. Each CDR3 is given without its conserved first and last residue. Expanded clones are given a class, and other clones once, few, many or no size at all.

V gene	J gene	clone size	CDR3 protein
TRBV6-5	TRBJ1-1	-	ASSYDRVELSTEAF
TRBV6-2/TRBV6-3	TRBJ2-3	-	ASSHGVAGPTDTQY
TRBV4-1	TRBJ2-3	once	ASSLGQGDTDTQY
TRBV28	TRBJ2-1	-	ASSLPWTSGGRYNEQF
TRBV7-9	TRBJ1-1	once	ASSLNELAF
TRBV19	TRBJ1-1	-	ASSYPTGRPVKNPEAF
TRBV7-2	TRBJ1-1	-	ASSLMAGLNTEAF
TRBV29-1	TRBJ1-2	few	SVVPGGSYGYT
TRBV10-3	TRBJ1-2	-	AISETGGSDYGYT
TRBV2	TRBJ1-5	-	ASSEAQGMYQPQH
TRBV4-3	TRBJ1-6	-	ASSQDHAGAYNSPLH
TRBV10-3	TRBJ1-3	-	ATVHPSSGNTIY
TRBV5-4	TRBJ1-2	-	ASSLEQGSSNT
TRBV3-1/TRBV3-2	TRBJ2-3	-	ASSQEGQVTQY
TRBV7-8	TRBJ1-2	-	ASSLQDRDHGYT
TRBV5-1	TRBJ1-6	-	ASSLARDRGSPLH
TRBV28	TRBJ2-7	few	ASSLTGQGVFEQY
TRBV13	TRBJ2-5	once	ASSLGGARGAQY
TRBV7-2	TRBJ1-4	-	ASSLGAGNNEKLF
TRBV3-1/TRBV3-2	TRBJ1-1	-	ASSQLTGFSEAF
TRBV7-2	TRBJ2-7	-	ASSSTSGNEQY
TRBV12-3/TRBV12-4	TRBJ1-6	-	ASRRIDNSPLH
TRBV7-2	TRBJ1-5	once	ASSLTGGGQPQH
TRBV9	TRBJ2-5	-	ASSVVGGQQETQY
TRBV6-5	TRBJ1-1	once	ASSFYRGQTEAF
TRBV27	TRBJ1-4	-	ASSRTGQGEKLF
TRBV7-8	TRBJ2-7	-	ASSTTGTYEQY
TRBV10-3	TRBJ2-1	-	AISGTGSYNEQF
TRBV7-2	TRBJ2-2	-	ASSLLGGVNTGELF
TRBV5-4	TRBJ1-2	-	ASSLDPAVREGGYT
TRBV4-1	TRBJ2-1	-	ASSQDRAGHTYNEQF
TRBV29-1	TRBJ1-2	-	SVEQGQGAFRYGYT
TRBV27	TRBJ1-5	-	ASSLQGPRNQPQH
TRBV7-3	TRBJ2-6	-	ASSLLPLSGANVLT
TRBV6-5	TRBJ1-5	-	ASSPNFNQPQH
TRBV29-1	TRBJ2-3	-	SAGTNRGFNTDTQY
TRBV3-1/TRBV3-2	TRBJ1-2	-	ASSQGDRNYGYT
TRBV10-3	TRBJ1-1	-	AITPGASNTEAF
TRBV6-5	TRBJ2-7	-	ASSYRQAYEQY
TRBV11-1	TRBJ1-1	-	ASSRDRTNTEAF
TRBV29-1	TRBJ1-4	-	SVAGSREDEKLF
TRBV5-1	TRBJ1-5	-	ASSLVARGRISNQPQH
TRBV2	TRBJ1-5	-	ASSRRGVSNQPQH
TRBV6-1	TRBJ1-5	-	ASSDWGTGSGFQPQH
TRBV12-5	TRBJ1-1	-	ASGLPRGGPTEAF
TRBV5-1	TRBJ2-5	-	ASSIPQGQETQY
TRBV30	TRBJ2-7	-	AWSAGGSYEQY
TRBV19	TRBJ2-1	-	ASSGQGPSYNEQF
TRBV5-6	TRBJ1-2	-	ASSLGQGNYGYT
TRBV7-9	TRBJ1-1	-	ASSLARGSTEAF
TRBV6-2/TRBV6-3	TRBJ2-3	-	ASSYLRGGADTQY
TRBV7-2	TRBJ2-1	-	ASSLVAGATYNEQF
TRBV7-9	TRBJ1-6	-	ATGTLTSSYNSPLH
TRBV5-4	TRBJ2-5	-	ASSLIGVETQY
TRBV7-3	TRBJ2-1	once	ASSSATSGYNEQF
TRBV18	TRBJ1-5	-	ASSPVQGPNQPQH